These T cell receptor beta chains were read from a single sample in a study of T-cell memory formation after mild COVID-19. Using its own MiXCR run on the 5' RACE reads, TCRdb lists one record per CDR3 protein. The data show roughly 500,000 distinct CDR3 sequences, with just over 20% seen just once and around 12% held by the top ten. The sequenced sample consisted of PBMCs or a T cell subset sorted from them (not recorded which). All receptors come from an adult woman who had mild COVID-19 (a few samples of this study predate the infection). Cell type and time point are not known. Both conserved end residues are trimmed from each CDR3.

V	J	length	CDR3
TRBV6-5	TRBJ1-2	11	ASSYNSYYGYT
TRBV6-6	TRBJ1-5	12	ASSYGRAGQPQH
TRBV7-2	TRBJ2-5	14	ASSLTSGGGQETQY
TRBV6-1	TRBJ2-2	13	ASTGQGPGTGELF
TRBV5-5	TRBJ2-7	15	ASSLGHGTRLSYEQY
TRBV11-2	TRBJ1-1	9	ASSLGQEAR
TRBV28	TRBJ2-1	14	ASSFRQGTNYNEQF
TRBV6-2/TRBV6-3	TRBJ1-1	12	ASSFYQGDTEAF
TRBV20-1	TRBJ2-1	18	SARDWRKPTSGKSYNEQF
TRBV19	TRBJ2-7	12	ASSLMEGPYEQY
TRBV29-1	TRBJ2-7	13	SVRLLVLNSYEQY
TRBV7-2	TRBJ2-7	11	ASSLSGDHEQY
TRBV19	TRBJ2-3	7	ASSPEEC
TRBV6-6	TRBJ1-2	12	ASSLTGGQDRYT
TRBV7-7	TRBJ2-3	11	ASSLGTFDTQY
TRBV7-2	TRBJ2-7	11	ASSLGGLEAQY
TRBV4-3	TRBJ2-2	14	ASSQGAGPNTGELF
TRBV10-3	TRBJ2-2	10	AISESSGELF
TRBV3-1	TRBJ1-2	15	ASSQDRGQGWDYGYT
TRBV7-9	TRBJ2-1	10	ASSPNPWEQF
TRBV7-2	TRBJ2-2	13	ASRITSGRGGELF
TRBV29-1	TRBJ2-2	10	SVQEPGGELF
TRBV20-1	TRBJ2-1	10	SAKQGYNEQF
TRBV7-2	TRBJ1-5	12	ASSPGLAGEPQH
TRBV7-2	TRBJ2-1	12	ASSHERVGNEQF
TRBV10-3	TRBJ2-7	16	AISDQLAGGPKPYEQY
TRBV3-1	TRBJ2-1	16	ASSQDRSDEPVYNEQF
TRBV10-3	TRBJ2-3	13	AIRPRTGGSDTQY
TRBV6-5	TRBJ2-1	15	ASSYSPTGGISNEQF